This T cell receptor beta chain was documented in a study of a mutant IDH1 vaccine in newly diagnosed glioma. In the study overall: Every participant had undergone radiotherapy, temozolomide, or both before, and most underwent both.

The time point is: week 35, safety follow-up. The study gave 300 ug of mutant IDH1 20-mer peptide per vaccine dose, with topical imiquimod. Vaccinations, eight in total, occurred in weeks 1, 3, 5, 7, 11, 15, 19, 23. Donors had new WHO grade 3 or 4 IDH1-mutant, ATRX-lost astrocytomas. The V end was cut by 4 bases, the J end by 12 bases, with 16 bases between. Germline-derived CDR1 and CDR2 are SGHDT and YYEEEE. This CDR3 contains 12 residues. Repertoires were generated with immunoSEQ multiplex PCR, while TCRdb's copy carries only in-frame clones and drops some. The data contain about 32,000 clones, around 84% of them singletons. On this clone itself: Its cognate antigen is unknown.

The sequence derives from a woman aged 18-29 years with glioma. Source: PBMCs, taken from a glioma patient whose treatment included an IDH1 peptide vaccine. The chain uses TRBV5-6 and TRBJ1-2; D gene uncertain. The CDR3 DNA reads as TGTGCCAGCAGCGCGGCCTATTATGGGAACACCTTC. The encoded protein is CASSAAYYGNTF.